The TCR beta chain under discussion was sequenced for a study of graft-versus-host responses after intestinal transplantation. The CDR3 length is 14 residues. Trimming removed 5 bases from V and 1 base from J; junction bases left unmatched: 4. Germline V lookup: CDR1 PRHDT, CDR2 FYEKMQ (reference sequence). Profiled with immunoSEQ multiplex PCR; TCRdb holds only in-frame clones, not every one. The sample records 15,000 to 20,000 clones, over 65% being singletons. Lymphocytes from graft epithelium and lamina propria were isolated. The chain links TRBV13 to TRBJ1-1, with TRBD1 matching 7 bases. The sequencing used ileum tissue, collected around 20 days after intestinal transplant. This TCR was sampled from a human patient who received an intestinal transplant, so some T cells may come from the graft donor. CDR3 region: CASSIDRENTEAFF. The CDR3 region has the DNA TGTGCCAGCAGCATCGACAGGGAGAACACTGAAGCTTTCTTT.